This TCR beta chain was sequenced in a study of CD8 T cells in ankylosing spondylitis. The V and J ends lost 4 bases and 0 bases respectively, with 25 bases between them. This CDR3 spans 20 amino acids. Per germline, CDR1 SGHAT and CDR2 FQDESV (reference sequence). The study, taken as a whole, reports: Reportedly, disease-linked clones are significantly enriched in ankylosing spondylitis patients' matched synovial fluid. Blood of patients with ankylosing spondylitis appeared to be characterized by a TCR beta motif of several highly homologous variants.

As for this clonotype: Its antigen is unidentified.

In making TCR beta libraries, quantitative 5'-RACE with molecular barcodes was used. TCRdb independently ran MiXCR on the 5' RACE reads; one entry per CDR3 protein. The sample lists approximately 520,000 distinct CDR3 sequences, roughly 5.3% occurring once. This TCR was sampled from a male donor with ankylosing spondylitis. Sequenced: blood, either unsorted or a sorted T cell fraction (not recorded which). The V and J genes are TRBV11-1 and TRBJ2-1; the D gene is possibly TRBD2 (6 bases). In DNA form, the CDR3 reads TGTGCCAGCAGCTCAACGCCCGGAGCTAGCGCTCGAAGCTCCTACAATGAGCAGTTCTTC. Translating it yields CASSSTPGASARSSYNEQFF.